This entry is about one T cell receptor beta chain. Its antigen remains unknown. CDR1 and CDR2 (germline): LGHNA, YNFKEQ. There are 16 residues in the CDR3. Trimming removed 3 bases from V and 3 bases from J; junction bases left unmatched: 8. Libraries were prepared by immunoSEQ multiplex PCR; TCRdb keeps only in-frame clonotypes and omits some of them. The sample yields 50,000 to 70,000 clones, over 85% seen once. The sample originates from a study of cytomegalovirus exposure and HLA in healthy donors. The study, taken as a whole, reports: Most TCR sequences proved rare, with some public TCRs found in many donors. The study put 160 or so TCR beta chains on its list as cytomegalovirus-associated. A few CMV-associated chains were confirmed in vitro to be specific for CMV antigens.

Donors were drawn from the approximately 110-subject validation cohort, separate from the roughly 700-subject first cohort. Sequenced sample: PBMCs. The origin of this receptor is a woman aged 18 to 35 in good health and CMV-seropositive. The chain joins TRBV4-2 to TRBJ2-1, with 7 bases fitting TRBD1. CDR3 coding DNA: TGTGCCAGCAGCCACCCGGGACAGTCAATCTACAATGAGCAGTTCTTC. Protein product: CASSHPGQSIYNEQFF.